This T cell receptor (beta chain) emerged from a study of CXCR3-negative and CXCR3-positive naive CD8 T cells. Study context: The total count of TRB reads reached around 130 million, and each library contributed about 1.5 +/- 0.3 million.

The TRB libraries of cDNA were built by UMI-labeled 5' RACE. TCRdb re-called the 5' RACE reads, yielding one record per CDR3 amino acid sequence without DNA. Its table records roughly 50,000 distinct CDR3 sequences. Germline CDR1 SQVTM, CDR2 ANQGSEA. The CDR3 loop spans 14 amino acids. The receptor was isolated from a human donor in good health. Some clones in this sample may be carry-over from other donors' samples. The gene calls are TRBV29-1 and TRBJ2-7; TCRdb's assignment of TRBD2 cannot be checked, as there is no DNA. Material: memory CD8+ T cells from blood. The CDR3 loop reads CSVEFPSQAYEQYF.